Sequencing of this T cell receptor beta chain was carried out in a study of Ad26.COV2.S vaccination and SARS-CoV-2 variants. About the research overall: The authors gave Ad26.COV2.S intramuscularly, either once or twice 56 days apart. Study-wide results and limits: Breadth measured for non-spike TCRs was similar across vaccine and placebo recipients.

Sequencing was performed with immunoSEQ multiplex PCR; in TCRdb, only in-frame clones are kept and a portion is missing. The data show 300,000 to 400,000 clones, with 80% to 90% seen just once and 5% held by the top ten. Noted treatment: about 20 received Ad26.COV2.S at low or high dose, single or two shots; five or six received placebo; per-sample allocation not given. Samples came from day 63 after the first vaccine or placebo injection. This clone was observed once. Its antigen is undetermined. This CDR3 has 15 residues. With V trimmed by 4 bases and J by 4 bases, 6 bases remained unmatched. From germline, CDR1 is SGHKS and CDR2 YYEKEE (reference sequence).

Here the sequenced sample was peripheral blood, taken in a trial of Ad26.COV2.S vaccine versus placebo. This clonotype originated in a person between 18 and 60 years old who received the Ad26.COV2.S COVID-19 vaccine or a placebo. This chain links TRBV5-5 with TRBJ1-4; TRBD1 matches 8 bases. CDR3 residues: CASSRGQGNNEKLFF. CDR3 nucleotides: TGTGCCAGCAGCCGTGGACAGGGAAATAATGAAAAACTGTTTTTT.